This T cell receptor (beta chain) emerged from a study of blood T cell dynamics during melanoma immunotherapy. The protocol was immunoSEQ multiplex PCR, while the TCRdb copy is restricted to in-frame clones and leaves out a portion. This sample has 8,000 to 11,000 clones; approximately 86% occur once, and the top ten carry just over 4%. The time point was: week 3, after first cycle of checkpoint inhibitor. The material was blood, obtained from a patient treated with checkpoint blockade. The TCR originated in a human donor with melanoma.

CDR3 residues: CASADWPGELFF. In nucleotides, the CDR3 is TGTGCCAGCGCGGACTGGCCCGGGGAGCTGTTTTTT. This rearrangement joins TRBV2 to TRBJ2-2; D may be TRBD2 (5 bases). Germline V gives CDR1 SNHLY, CDR2 FYNNEI. The V and J ends lost 8 bases and 6 bases respectively, with 10 bases between them. The CDR3 extends over 12 amino acids.